The 6 T cell receptor beta chains reported below all come from one sample, sequenced in a study of T cell repertoires in cytomegalovirus infection. Their antigens are not known. MiXCR, run by TCRdb on the reads, gives a single entry per CDR3 protein. The table lists fewer than 950,000 distinct CDR3 sequences, 32% of them singletons. Specimen: cultured CD8+ T cells from PBMCs, collected from culture after CMV antigen stimulation. The receptors derive from a human donor in good health (CMV status not recorded). Some clones in this sample may be carry-over from other donors' samples.

This clonotype was counted a single time. The chain links TRBV12-3 or TRBV12-4 to TRBJ1-2, with D perhaps matching TRBD1 (6 bases). The V end was cut by 10 bases, the J end by 2 bases, with 8 bases between. The CDR3 contains 11 residues. The CDR3 is CATDSNYGYTF. CDR3 in DNA: TGTGCCACGGACAGCAACTATGGCTACACCTTC.

This clonotype was observed a few times. The chain uses TRBV10-3 and TRBJ1-1; the match to TRBD1 covers 9 bases. This CDR3 has 15 amino acids. CDR1 is ENHRY, CDR2 SYGVKD, per germline. With V trimmed by 2 bases and J by 1 base, 2 bases remained unmatched. The CDR3 spells CAISETGGANTEAFF. The CDR3 DNA reads TGTGCCATCAGTGAGACAGGGGGCGCGAACACTGAAGCTTTCTTT.

The chain is built from TRBV7-9 and TRBJ1-1; D possibly corresponds to TRBD1 (5 bases). With 6 bases removed from V and 7 bases from J, the gap between germline ends came to 15 bases. Looked up from germline, CDR1 is SEHNR and CDR2 is FQNEAQ (reference sequence). The CDR3 sequence is 13 residues long. CDR3: CASRTGTRSEAFF. CDR3 DNA: TGTGCCAGCAGGACCGGGACTCGGAGTGAAGCTTTCTTT. Combining the CDR3 with reference TRBV7-9 and TRBJ1-1 gives the whole variable domain DTGVSQNPRHKITKRGQNVTFRCDPISEHNRLYWYRQTLGQGPEFLTYFQNEAQLEKSRLLSDRFSAERPKGSFSTLEIQRTEQGDSAMYLCASRTGTRSEAFFGQGTRLTVV.

The chain is built from TRBV6-6 and TRBJ1-1; weak D call: TRBD1 (6 bases). This CDR3 comprises 13 residues. V was cut by 6 bases and J by 4 bases, with 12 bases left in between. Germline loops: CDR1 MNHNY, CDR2 SVGAGI (reference sequence). The CDR3 reads CASREQGGTEAFF. CDR3 nucleotides: TGTGCCAGCAGAGAACAGGGCGGCACTGAAGCTTTCTTT.

The J gene is TRBJ1-1, the V gene TRBV19; D unclear. Trimming shortened V by 3 bases and J by 7 bases, and 18 bases separated the two germline ends. This CDR3 region has 15 residues. Germline lookup yields CDR1 LNHDA and CDR2 SQIVND (reference sequence). As DNA, the CDR3 is TGTGCCAGTAGTATCAAAGAAGGAGGAATAGGTGAAGCTTTCTTT. Protein sequence: CASSIKEGGIGEAFF.

This chain links TRBV2 with TRBJ1-2; D uncertain. CDR3 size: 11 residues. The germline gives CDR1 SNHLY, CDR2 FYNNEI. Trimming shortened V by 6 bases and J by 8 bases, and 10 bases separated the two germline ends. CDR3: CASRTALGYTF. The DNA of the CDR3 is TGTGCCAGCAGAACTGCCTTGGGCTACACCTTC.